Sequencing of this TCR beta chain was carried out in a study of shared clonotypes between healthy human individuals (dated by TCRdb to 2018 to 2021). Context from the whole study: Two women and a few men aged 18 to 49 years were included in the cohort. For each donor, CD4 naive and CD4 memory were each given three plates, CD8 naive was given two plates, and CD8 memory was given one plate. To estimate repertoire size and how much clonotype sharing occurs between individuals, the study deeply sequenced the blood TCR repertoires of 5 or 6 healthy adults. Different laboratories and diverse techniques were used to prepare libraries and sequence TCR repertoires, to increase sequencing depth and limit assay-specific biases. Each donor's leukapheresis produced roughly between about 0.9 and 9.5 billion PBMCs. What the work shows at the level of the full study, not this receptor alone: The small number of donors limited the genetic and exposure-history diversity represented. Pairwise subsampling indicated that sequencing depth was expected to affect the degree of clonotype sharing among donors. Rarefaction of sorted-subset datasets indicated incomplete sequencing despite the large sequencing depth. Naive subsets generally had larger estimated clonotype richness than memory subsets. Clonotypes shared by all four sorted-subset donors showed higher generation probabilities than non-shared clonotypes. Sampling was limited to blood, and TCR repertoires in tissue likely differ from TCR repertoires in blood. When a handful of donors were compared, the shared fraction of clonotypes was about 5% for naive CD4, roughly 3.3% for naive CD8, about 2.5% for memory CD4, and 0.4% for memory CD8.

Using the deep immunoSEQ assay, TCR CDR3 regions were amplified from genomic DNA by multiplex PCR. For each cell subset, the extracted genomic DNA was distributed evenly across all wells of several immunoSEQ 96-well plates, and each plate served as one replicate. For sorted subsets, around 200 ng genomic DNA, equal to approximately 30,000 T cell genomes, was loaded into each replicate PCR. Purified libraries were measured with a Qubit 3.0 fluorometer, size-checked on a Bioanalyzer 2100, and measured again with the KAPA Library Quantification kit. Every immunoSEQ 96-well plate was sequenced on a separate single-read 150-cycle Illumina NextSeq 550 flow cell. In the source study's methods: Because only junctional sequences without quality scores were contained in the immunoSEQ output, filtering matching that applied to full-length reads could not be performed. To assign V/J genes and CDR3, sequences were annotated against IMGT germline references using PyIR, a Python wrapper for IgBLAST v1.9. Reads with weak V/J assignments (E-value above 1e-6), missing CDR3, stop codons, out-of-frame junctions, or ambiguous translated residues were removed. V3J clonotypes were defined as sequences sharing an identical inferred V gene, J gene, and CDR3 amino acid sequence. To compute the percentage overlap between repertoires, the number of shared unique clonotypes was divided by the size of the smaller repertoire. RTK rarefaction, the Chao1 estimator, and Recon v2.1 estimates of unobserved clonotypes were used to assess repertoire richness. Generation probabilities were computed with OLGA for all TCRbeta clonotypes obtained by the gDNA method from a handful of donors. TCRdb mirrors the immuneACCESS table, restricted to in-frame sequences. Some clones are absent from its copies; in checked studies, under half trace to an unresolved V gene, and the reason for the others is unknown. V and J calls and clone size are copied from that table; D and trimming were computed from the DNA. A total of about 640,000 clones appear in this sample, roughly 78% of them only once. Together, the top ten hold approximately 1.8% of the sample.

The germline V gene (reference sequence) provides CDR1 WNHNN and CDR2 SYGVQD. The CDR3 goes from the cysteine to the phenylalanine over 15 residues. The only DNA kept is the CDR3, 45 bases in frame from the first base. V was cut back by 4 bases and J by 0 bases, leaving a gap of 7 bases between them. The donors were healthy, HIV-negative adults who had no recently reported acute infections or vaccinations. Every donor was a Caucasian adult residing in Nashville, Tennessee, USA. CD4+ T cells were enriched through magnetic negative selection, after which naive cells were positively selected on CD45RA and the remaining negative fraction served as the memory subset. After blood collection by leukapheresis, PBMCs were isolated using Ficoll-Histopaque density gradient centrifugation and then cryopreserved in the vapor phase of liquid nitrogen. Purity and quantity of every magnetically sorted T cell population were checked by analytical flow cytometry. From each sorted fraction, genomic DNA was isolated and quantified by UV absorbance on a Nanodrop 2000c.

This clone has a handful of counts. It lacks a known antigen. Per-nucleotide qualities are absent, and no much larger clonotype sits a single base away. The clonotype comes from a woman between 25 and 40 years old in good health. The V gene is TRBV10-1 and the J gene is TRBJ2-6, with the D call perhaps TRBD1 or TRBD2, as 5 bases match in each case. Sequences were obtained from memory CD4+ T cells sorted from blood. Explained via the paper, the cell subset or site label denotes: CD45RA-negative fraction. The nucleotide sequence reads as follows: TGCGCCAGCAGTGGAGGGACCTCTGGGGCCAACGTCCTGACTTTC. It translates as CASSGGTSGANVLTF.